This TCR beta chain derives from a study of T cells in narcolepsy. The germline CDR1 and CDR2 sequences are SGHVS and FQNEAQ. The J segment lost 7 bases and the V segment lost 2 bases, leaving 11 bases of the junction unmatched. This CDR3 is built from 16 residues. TCRdb's copy holds only in-frame clones and misses some; the assay was immunoSEQ multiplex PCR. Of some 32,000 clones listed, roughly 82% are singletons. With respect to this clone: The antigen is undetermined.

The study's findings and limits: Same-patient CSF and blood CD4+ T cell clonotypes included HCRT-specific and TRIB2-specific autoreactive ones.

The chain links TRBV7-8 to TRBJ2-1; 7 bases agree with TRBD2. The receptor comes from a human donor with narcolepsy. Sequences were obtained from CD45RA- memory CD4+ T cells from PBMCs. The CDR3: CASSLWLPSGVNEQFF. CDR3 in DNA: TGTGCCAGCAGCTTATGGCTCCCTAGCGGTGTGAATGAGCAGTTCTTC. Supplemented by reference TRBV7-8 and TRBJ2-1, the full variable domain reads GAGVSQSPRYKVAKRGQDVALRCDPISGHVSLFWYQQALGQGPEFLTYFQNEAQLDKSGLPSDRFFAERPEGSVSTLKIQRTQQEDSAVYLCASSLWLPSGVNEQFFGPGTRLTVL.